The 31 T cell receptor beta chains listed next were all sequenced from one sample in a study of a mutant IDH1 vaccine in newly diagnosed glioma (dated by TCRdb to the early 2020s). The time point label corresponds to: week 5, during vaccination. Each vaccine dose, consisting of 300 ug of a 20-mer mutant IDH1 peptide in Montanide, was administered subcutaneously with topical imiquimod. No antigen is known for these receptors. Libraries were built with the immunoSEQ multiplex PCR assay. TCRdb provides this immuneACCESS table in a form limited to in-frame rearrangements. Some clones are lacking; in checked studies, under half of them reflect an unresolved V gene, and why the rest are absent is not known. The sample data list under 95,000 clones, and about 91% of these were observed just once. The ten largest make up 0.56% of the sample. The input for sequencing was PBMCs, taken from a glioma patient whose treatment included an IDH1 peptide vaccine. The receptors were gathered from a woman in her 50s with glioma.

In DNA, the CDR3 is TGTGCCAGTAGCGGTGGGACAGGGGTTAATTCACCCCTCCACTTT. Amino acid sequence: CASSGGTGVNSPLHF. The gene calls are TRBV19 and TRBJ1-6, with TRBD1 identical over 10 bases. From germline, CDR1 is LNHDA and CDR2 SQIVND (reference sequence). V dropped 6 bases and J dropped 6; count of bases not matched to a gene: 5. The CDR3 runs to 15 residues.

V usage is TRBV6-5 and J usage is TRBJ2-1, with D perhaps matching TRBD1 (5 bases). Germline V gene sequence: CDR1 MNHEY, CDR2 SVGAGI. The ends were cut back, 5 bases at V and 8 bases at J, with 10 bases in the middle. The CDR3 is 12 residues long. The CDR3 region is CASSRGQYEQFF. Written as DNA, the CDR3 is TGTGCCAGCAGTCGAGGACAATATGAGCAGTTCTTC.

This clone appeared once. This chain connects TRBV6-6 to TRBJ1-4, with 9 bases lining up with TRBD1. CDR1 MNHNY and CDR2 SVGAGI come from the germline V gene (reference sequence). This CDR3 has 14 amino acids. With 7 bases clipped from V and 8 bases from J, the junction kept 8 bases outside the gene matches. As DNA, the CDR3 is TGTGCCAGCACCCCGGACAGGGGATACGAAAAACTGTTTTTT. Protein: CASTPDRGYEKLFF.

The chain has TRBV10-3 and TRBJ2-7; TRBD1 might be the D (6 bases). V was pared by 6 bases and J by 0 bases, with 15 bases between. CDR1 ENHRY and CDR2 SYGVKD come from the germline V gene. The CDR3 sequence is 15 residues long. This chain's CDR3 is CAIRWVRTVSYEQYF. DNA for the CDR3: TGTGCCATCAGATGGGTAAGGACAGTCTCCTACGAGCAGTACTTC.

The chain is built from TRBV11-2 and TRBJ1-4; D is unclear. Germline lookup yields CDR1 SGHAT and CDR2 FQNNGV. Trimming removed 5 bases from V and 7 bases from J, with 14 bases in between. There are 14 residues in the CDR3. The CDR3 nucleotides are TGTGCCAGCAGCACCCCCGTGGAGGCTGAAAAACTGTTTTTT. This encodes CASSTPVEAEKLFF.

In this sample, this clone turned up a few times. The V and J genes are TRBV27 and TRBJ2-7, with D possibly matching TRBD1 (6 bases). The CDR3 contains 15 residues. Trimming took off 1 base at V and 5 bases at J, with 15 bases between the two ends. CDR1 and CDR2 from the germline V gene are MNHEY and SMNVEV (reference sequence). The CDR3 DNA reads as TGTGCCAGCAGTTTATTGGGGCAGGGACACGACGAGCAGTACTTC. Translating it yields CASSLLGQGHDEQYF.

The chain is built from TRBV2 and TRBJ2-5; 13 bases align to TRBD2. This CDR3 is 16 amino acids long. Germline loops: CDR1 SNHLY, CDR2 FYNNEI. J lost 4 bases, V lost 6 bases, and 8 bases had no gene match. The CDR3 nucleotides read TGTGCCAGCAGAGCACTAGCGGGAGGGGGAGGAGAGACCCAGTACTTC. This codes for CASRALAGGGGETQYF. The full variable domain, its missing parts supplied by reference TRBV2 and TRBJ2-5, is EPEVTQTPSHQVTQMGQEVILRCVPISNHLYFYWYRQILGQKVEFLVSFYNNEISEKSEIFDDQFSVERPDGSNFTLKIRSTKLEDSAMYFCASRALAGGGGETQYFGPGTRLLVL.

The chain has TRBV7-8 and TRBJ1-2, with D perhaps matching TRBD1 (5 bases). Trimming stripped 4 bases from V and 6 bases from J, with 24 bases between. The CDR3 spans 17 residues. Germline V gene data show CDR1 as SGHVS and CDR2 as FQNEAQ. The CDR3 DNA reads TGTGCCAGCAGCTCACAGACCCGGGACCCAAGGGCGGATGGCTACACCTTC. This encodes CASSSQTRDPRADGYTF.

This chain links TRBV30 with TRBJ1-5; weak D call: TRBD1 (6 bases). V shed 2 bases and J shed 4 bases, with 12 bases lying between them. Germline CDR1 and CDR2: GTSNPN and SVGIG (reference sequence). CDR3 length equals 14 residues. In nucleotides, the CDR3 is TGTGCCTGGAGTACAGGGTCCGCAAATCAGCCCCAGCATTTT. This translates into CAWSTGSANQPQHF.

This clone was seen once. The chain combines TRBV18 with TRBJ2-7; 9 bases match TRBD1. Germline V lookup: CDR1 KGHSH, CDR2 LQKENI. The CDR3 spans 15 residues. V lost 5 bases, J lost 0 bases, and 5 bases stayed unmatched. The CDR3, as DNA: TGTGCCAGCTCAGGTGGACAGGGGCCCTCCTACGAGCAGTACTTC. Its protein is CASSGGQGPSYEQYF.

This chain uses TRBV7-9 with TRBJ2-1, with no clear D. Trimming shortened V by 5 bases and J by 0 bases, and 11 bases separated the two germline ends. There are 15 residues in the CDR3. CDR1 and CDR2 from the germline V gene are SEHNR and FQNEAQ (reference sequence). Here the CDR3 DNA reads TGTGCCAGCAGCGGGGTGGAGAGCTCCTACAATGAGCAGTTCTTC. Translated: CASSGVESSYNEQFF.

The rearrangement uses TRBV29-1 and TRBJ1-1; no firm D call. V lost 6 bases, J lost 3 bases, and 14 bases lay in between. Per the germline V gene, CDR1 is SQVTM and CDR2 is ANQGSEA. The CDR3 is made up of 13 amino acids. Here the CDR3 DNA reads TGCAGCGTGGGCTTCAGTGAAGACACTGAAGCTTTCTTT. It codes for CSVGFSEDTEAFF.

This clone was observed a single time. The rearrangement uses TRBV6-5 and TRBJ2-1; D unresolved. Trimming pared 7 bases from V and 4 bases from J, leaving 17 bases between. Looked up from germline, CDR1 is MNHEY and CDR2 is SVGAGI. This CDR3 contains 15 residues. The CDR3 protein is CASTNEARPYNEQFF. The DNA for the CDR3 is TGTGCCAGCACCAACGAGGCCCGACCTTACAATGAGCAGTTCTTC.

This chain connects TRBV6-5 to TRBJ1-1; the D gene is possibly TRBD1 (6 bases). Trimming took 2 bases from V and 11 from J, leaving 9 bases between them. Germline V gene sequence: CDR1 MNHEY, CDR2 SVGAGI. The CDR3 sequence is 11 residues long. CDR3 loop: CASSYAGEAFF. The DNA for the CDR3 is TGTGCCAGCAGTTACGCAGGGGAGGCTTTCTTT.

The chain has TRBV6-1 and TRBJ1-2; D perhaps matches TRBD1 (6 bases). This CDR3 region has 14 residues. V was clipped by 4 bases and J by 4 bases, with 13 bases between them. Germline CDR1 MNHNS, CDR2 SASEGT. For the CDR3, the DNA is TGTGCCAGCAGTGGACCAGGACAGACCTATGGCTACACCTTC. This codes for CASSGPGQTYGYTF.

V and J are TRBV27 and TRBJ2-2; a possible D gene is TRBD2 (6 bases). Germline V lookup: CDR1 MNHEY, CDR2 SMNVEV (reference sequence). V lost 1 base, J lost 0 bases, and 15 bases lay in between. The CDR3 length is 18 residues. The DNA for the CDR3 is TGTGCCAGCAGTTTATTCCGCTTGACGGGGGCGAACACCGGGGAGCTGTTTTTT. The encoded protein is CASSLFRLTGANTGELFF.

This clone turned up a few times. The chain employs TRBV19 and TRBJ2-7, with 8 bases fitting TRBD2. CDR1 is LNHDA and CDR2 is SQIVND in the germline V gene (reference sequence). The CDR3 has 15 amino acids. V trimming: 4 bases; J trimming: 3 bases; junction bases outside the gene matches: 8. Here the CDR3 DNA reads TGTGCCAGTAGTACCGCTAGCGGGCAGGGCTACGAGCAGTACTTC. Translating gives CASSTASGQGYEQYF.

This chain joins TRBV5-1 and TRBJ2-7; D is perhaps TRBD2 (6 bases). V lost 0 bases, J lost 1 base, and 8 bases lay in between. The germline V gene has CDR1 SGHRS and CDR2 YFSETQ. This CDR3 contains 14 residues. CDR3: CASSLVGTSYEQYF. CDR3 DNA sequence: TGCGCCAGCAGCTTGGTAGGGACTTCCTACGAGCAGTACTTC. Full variable domain (missing parts from reference TRBV5-1 and TRBJ2-7): KAGVTQTPRYLIKTRGQQVTLSCSPISGHRSVSWYQQTPGQGLQFLFEYFSETQRNKGNFPGRFSGRQFSNSRSEMNVSTLELGDSALYLCASSLVGTSYEQYFGPGTRLTVT.

The chain recombines TRBV15 with TRBJ2-5; 10 bases agree with TRBD2. CDR3 length: 15 residues. Germline assignment: CDR1 LNHNV and CDR2 YYDKDF (reference sequence). Trimming cost V 3 bases and J 5 bases; bases outside gene matches: 6. CDR3 in DNA: TGTGCCACCAGCAGCGGACCGGGACTAGCGGAGACCCAGTACTTC. Its protein product is CATSSGPGLAETQYF.

This clone was seen just once. This chain links TRBV23-1 with TRBJ1-4; D possibly corresponds to TRBD1 (6 bases). TRBV23-1 is an ORF, with its function uncertain. This CDR3 region has 15 residues. V lost 2 bases, J lost 4 bases, and 11 bases lay in between. CDR3 nucleotides: TGCGCCAGCAGTCAAAGGACAGATCTTAATGAAAAACTGTTTTTT. Amino acids: CASSQRTDLNEKLFF.

The chain has TRBV9 and TRBJ2-3, with TRBD2 matching 10 bases. The CDR3 covers 17 residues. The V segment lost 4 bases and the J segment 7 bases; nucleotides outside the gene matches: 15. Germline V gene sequence: CDR1 SGDLS, CDR2 YYNGEE. CDR3 amino acids: CASSLQSSGRGPNTQYF. As DNA, the CDR3 is TGTGCCAGCAGCCTCCAATCGAGCGGGAGGGGACCTAATACGCAGTATTTT.

Here the CDR3 DNA reads TGTGCCAGCAGCCCAGGACTAGCGGGAGTCTACGAGCAGTACTTC. This sequence encodes CASSPGLAGVYEQYF. V usage is TRBV9 and J usage is TRBJ2-7; 13 positions agree with TRBD2. V was pared by 4 bases and J by 3 bases, with 4 bases of the junction left unmatched. Germline loops: CDR1 SGDLS, CDR2 YYNGEE. The CDR3 has 15 amino acids.

The rearrangement links TRBV5-1 to TRBJ1-1, with unresolved D. Looked up from germline, CDR1 is SGHRS and CDR2 is YFSETQ. V shed 4 bases and J shed 0 bases, with 7 bases lying between them. CDR3 length equals 13 residues. The CDR3 is CASSPIMNTEAFF. In nucleotides, the CDR3 is TGCGCCAGCAGCCCCATAATGAACACTGAAGCTTTCTTT.

The chain uses TRBV5-1 and TRBJ1-1; D gene ambiguous. Trimming pared 0 bases from V and 4 bases from J, leaving 10 bases between. CDR3 size: 14 residues. Germline loops: CDR1 SGHRS, CDR2 YFSETQ. CDR3 sequence (DNA): TGCGCCAGCAGCTTGGCCGGGGTTGGCACTGAAGCTTTCTTT. It yields the protein CASSLAGVGTEAFF.

This clone was found once. This sequence joins TRBV2 and TRBJ2-7; 8 nucleotides match TRBD1. V was pared by 6 bases and J by 1 base, with 11 bases of the junction left unmatched. CDR1 and CDR2 from the germline V gene are SNHLY and FYNNEI. CDR3 size: 16 residues. CDR3 coding DNA: TGTGCCAGCAGACCCGGGACAGGAATAGGGTCCTACGAGCAGTACTTC. Translated: CASRPGTGIGSYEQYF.

The chain carries TRBV28 and TRBJ1-1; D is ambiguous. The CDR3 extends over 13 amino acids. Germline V CDR1 and CDR2: MDHEN, SYDVKM. Between the trimmed V and J ends, which lost 7 bases and 5 bases, there was a span of 14 bases. This CDR3 is CASTRRGVTEAFF. The CDR3 region has the DNA TGTGCCAGCACCCGTAGAGGTGTAACTGAAGCTTTCTTT.

V and J are TRBV6-1 and TRBJ1-3; D gene uncertain. The CDR3 has 12 amino acids. The germline V gene encodes CDR1 MNHNS and CDR2 SASEGT. V lost 3 bases, J lost 10 bases, and 10 bases lay in between. This CDR3 is CASSELARTIYF. The CDR3 region has the DNA TGTGCCAGCAGTGAGTTAGCCAGGACCATATATTTT.

The chain uses TRBV30 and TRBJ1-2; D possibly corresponds to TRBD1 (5 bases). Trimming shortened V by 5 bases and J by 4 bases, and 14 bases separated the two germline ends. There are 13 residues in the CDR3. Germline CDR1 GTSNPN, CDR2 SVGIG (reference sequence). The CDR3 loop is CAWVGTAGYGYTF. In DNA, the CDR3 is TGTGCCTGGGTGGGGACCGCGGGCTATGGCTACACCTTC.

This chain links TRBV5-4 with TRBJ2-1, with 9 positions matching TRBD2. The CDR3 runs 16 residues. The germline gives CDR1 SGHNT, CDR2 YYREEE (reference sequence). V lost 1 base and J lost 6; bases outside the gene matches: 8. DNA of the CDR3: TGTGCCAGCAGCTTGCCAGCGGGAGGAGGGGTCAATGAGCAGTTCTTC. It is translated as CASSLPAGGGVNEQFF.

The chain couples TRBV2 to TRBJ2-7; no clear D gene. The V end was cut by 8 bases, the J end by 2 bases, with 7 bases between. The CDR3 extends over 11 amino acids. Germline V CDR1 and CDR2: SNHLY, FYNNEI. The CDR3 DNA reads as TGTGCCAGCTCCGTTACCTACGAGCAGTACTTC. Translating it yields CASSVTYEQYF.

Only one count was recorded for this clone. V and J are TRBV29-1 and TRBJ1-3, with 8 nucleotides matching TRBD1. CDR1 is SQVTM, CDR2 ANQGSEA, per germline. The CDR3 loop spans 12 amino acids. V lost 8 bases, J lost 4 bases, and 4 bases stayed unmatched. The CDR3 spells CSIAGGGNTIYF. The CDR3, as DNA: TGCAGCATCGCAGGGGGCGGAAACACCATATATTTT.